The clone carrying this TCR beta chain was detected only a few times. Its antigen is as yet unknown. The CDR3 consists of 15 residues. Germline values: CDR1 MNHEY, CDR2 SMNVEV (reference sequence). Losses at the gene ends were 7 bases for V and 0 bases for J; bases not matched to a gene: 6. The sample is drawn from a study of T cells in Graves' hyperthyroidism and ophthalmopathy. The study defined stable Graves' hyperthyroidism as no ophthalmopathy progression within 18 months. Amplified regions were TCR beta CDR3 sequences from RNA transcripts. A set of HTBI primers served as the primers for a first-round RT-PCR of the TCR CDR3. A single record per CDR3 protein comes from TCRdb applying MiXCR to the multiplex PCR reads. The table records 500,000 to 600,000 distinct CDR3 sequences, roughly 46% of them present only once. Whole-study findings and limits: Blood also contained most expanded thyroid clonotypes above 0.001.

J is TRBJ1-5 and V is TRBV27, with 7 bases fitting TRBD1. This sequence was found in a woman between 18 and 29 years old with Graves' hyperthyroidism. Sequenced: peripheral blood or thyroid tissue (not recorded which). CDR3 loop: CASTLTGISNQPQHF. Here the CDR3 DNA reads TGTGCCAGCACCCTGACAGGGATTAGCAATCAGCCCCAGCATTTT.